The clone carrying this TCR beta chain was recorded many times. Antigen unknown. The CDR3 has 15 residues. The germline V gene encodes CDR1 LNHDA and CDR2 SQIVND (reference sequence). With 2 bases removed from V and 5 bases from J, the gap between germline ends came to 12 bases. These data come from a study of metastatic and nonmetastatic thyroid tumors. Study conclusions and caveats: Across blood and tumor, TCR beta diversity in malignant thyroid tumors was reportedly significantly higher than in benign nodules.

All patients were treatment-naive before thyroid surgery. Via MiXCR, TCRdb re-called the PCR reads. This sample has some 20,000 clones, with 9.5% to 15% found just once. The V call is TRBV19, the J call TRBJ2-2; D is unclear. This receptor was obtained from a male donor with papillary thyroid cancer or a benign thyroid nodule (not recorded which). Some clones in this sample may be carry-over from other donors' samples. The material sequenced was blood. The CDR3 sequence is CASSIRGRRTGELFF. CDR3 in DNA: TGTGCCAGTAGTATACGTGGCCGCCGGACCGGGGAGCTGTTTTTT. Looking up the rest from reference TRBV19 and TRBJ2-2 gives the full variable domain: DGGITQSPKYLFRKEGQNVTLSCEQNLNHDAMYWYRQDPGQGLRLIYYSQIVNDFQKGDIAEGYSVSREKKESFPLTVTSAQKNPTAFYLCASSIRGRRTGELFFGEGSRLTVL.